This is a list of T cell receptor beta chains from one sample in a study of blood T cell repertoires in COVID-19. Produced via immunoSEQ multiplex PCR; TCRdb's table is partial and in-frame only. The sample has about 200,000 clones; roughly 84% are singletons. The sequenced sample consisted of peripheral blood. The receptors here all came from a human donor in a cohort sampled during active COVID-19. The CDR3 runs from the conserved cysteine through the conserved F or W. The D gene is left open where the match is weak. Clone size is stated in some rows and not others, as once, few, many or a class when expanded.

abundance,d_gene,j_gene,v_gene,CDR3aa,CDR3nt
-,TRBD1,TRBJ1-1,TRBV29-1,CSATLGQGKTEAFF,TGCAGCGCTACTCTTGGACAGGGAAAAACTGAAGCTTTCTTT
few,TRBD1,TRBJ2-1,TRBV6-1,CASSESSGTGNEFF,TGTGCCAGCAGTGAATCATCCGGGACAGGGAACGAGTTCTTC
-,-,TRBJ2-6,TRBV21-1,CASSPPRRRWCSGANVLTF,TGTGCCAGCAGCCCCCCCAGGCGGAGGTGGTGCTCTGGGGCCAACGTCCTGACTTTC
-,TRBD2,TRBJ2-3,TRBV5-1,CASSPGTSGGRTDTQYF,TGCGCCAGCAGCCCCGGGACTAGCGGGGGACGCACAGATACGCAGTATTTT
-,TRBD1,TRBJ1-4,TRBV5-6,CASSRQGEMESREKLFF,TGTGCCAGCAGCCGACAGGGGGAAATGGAGTCACGTGAAAAACTGTTTTTT
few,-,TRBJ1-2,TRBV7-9,CASSFTPQGYTF,TGTGCCAGCAGCTTTACCCCACAGGGCTACACCTTC
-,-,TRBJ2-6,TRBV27,CASSFVLAGANVLTF,TGTGCCAGCAGTTTCGTACTAGCTGGGGCCAACGTCCTGACTTTC
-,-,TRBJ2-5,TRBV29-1,CSVETGRASETQYF,TGCAGCGTTGAGACCGGCAGGGCGAGTGAGACCCAGTACTTC
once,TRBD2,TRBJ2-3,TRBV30,CAWSPQAGGLGDTQYF,TGTGCCTGGAGTCCTCAAGCGGGGGGGCTGGGAGATACGCAGTATTTT
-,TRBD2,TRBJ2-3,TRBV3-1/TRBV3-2,CASSPTSAFTDTQYF,TGTGCCAGCAGCCCGACTAGCGCGTTCACAGATACGCAGTATTTT
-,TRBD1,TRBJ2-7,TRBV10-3,CAISDNRQGHSYEQYF,TGTGCCATCAGTGATAACAGACAGGGGCACTCCTACGAGCAGTACTTC
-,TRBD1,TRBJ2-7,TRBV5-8,CASSSRTGGSYEQYF,TGTGCCAGCAGCTCCCGGACAGGGGGCTCCTACGAGCAGTACTTC
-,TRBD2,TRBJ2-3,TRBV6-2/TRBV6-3,CASSYLRGGGDTQYF,TGTGCCAGCAGTTACTTGCGGGGGGGCGGAGATACGCAGTATTTT
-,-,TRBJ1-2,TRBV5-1,CASSFTGNNYGYTF,TGCGCCAGCAGCTTTACCGGGAACAACTATGGCTACACCTTC
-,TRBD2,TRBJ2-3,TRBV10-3,CATVAGGSTDTQYF,TGTGCCACCGTAGCGGGAGGTAGCACAGATACGCAGTATTTT
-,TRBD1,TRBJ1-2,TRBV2,CASDRTGSNYGYTF,TGTGCCAGCGACAGGACAGGGTCAAACTATGGCTACACCTTC
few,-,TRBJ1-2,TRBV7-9,CASSSGFWVYGYTF,TGTGCCAGCAGCTCCGGGTTTTGGGTTTATGGCTACACCTTC
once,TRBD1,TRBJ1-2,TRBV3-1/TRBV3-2,CASTGQGGYGYTF,TGTGCCAGCACTGGACAGGGAGGTTATGGCTACACCTTC
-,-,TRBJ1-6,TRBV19,CASSADYRATLGGAPLHF,TGTGCCAGTAGTGCGGATTACCGGGCAACGCTGGGGGGGGCACCCCTCCACTTT
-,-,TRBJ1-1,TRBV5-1,CASSLVSRATKAFF,TGCGCCAGCAGCTTGGTAAGCAGGGCTACAAAAGCTTTCTTT
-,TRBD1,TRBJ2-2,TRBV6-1,CASSVFAGGSNTGELFF,TGTGCCAGCAGTGTCTTCGCAGGGGGCTCGAACACCGGGGAGCTGTTTTTT
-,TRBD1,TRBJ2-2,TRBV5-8,CASRLGQGASGELFF,TGTGCCAGCCGGTTGGGACAGGGGGCGAGCGGGGAGCTGTTTTTT
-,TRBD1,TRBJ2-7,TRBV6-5,CASSRGQLGSGEQYF,TGTGCCAGCAGCCGGGGACAGCTCGGGTCCGGCGAGCAGTACTTC
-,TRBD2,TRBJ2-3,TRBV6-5,CASSYHGGTDTQYF,TGTGCCAGCAGTTACCACGGGGGGACAGATACGCAGTATTTT
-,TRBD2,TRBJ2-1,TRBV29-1,CSVKVAGGYNEQFF,TGCAGCGTGAAGGTAGCGGGGGGGTACAATGAGCAGTTCTTC
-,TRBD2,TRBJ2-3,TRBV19,CASSMGSAGGVVTQYF,TGTGCCAGTAGTATGGGGTCAGCGGGGGGTGTGGTTACGCAGTATTTT
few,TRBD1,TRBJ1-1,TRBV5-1,CASSDRDRQGYSAEAFF,TGCGCCAGCAGCGACAGGGACAGGCAAGGATATAGTGCTGAAGCTTTCTTT
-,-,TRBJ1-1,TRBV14,CASSQVVGHRSTEAFF,TGTGCCAGCAGCCAAGTGGTGGGCCACAGATCCACTGAAGCTTTCTTT
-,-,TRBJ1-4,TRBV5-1,CASRVAGRATNEKLFF,TGCGCCAGCAGAGTGGCGGGGAGAGCAACTAATGAAAAACTGTTTTTT
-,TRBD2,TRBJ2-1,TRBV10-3,CAIAGRLASGDGGDEQFF,TGTGCCATCGCGGGCCGCTTGGCTAGCGGGGACGGTGGCGATGAGCAGTTCTTC
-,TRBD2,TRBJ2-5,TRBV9,CASSVRREGETQYF,TGTGCCAGCAGCGTACGGCGGGAGGGAGAGACCCAGTACTTC
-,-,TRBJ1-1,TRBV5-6,CASSFGRSRAWNTEAFF,TGTGCCAGCAGCTTCGGTCGCTCGAGGGCTTGGAACACTGAAGCTTTCTTT
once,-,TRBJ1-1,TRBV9,CASSNSNTEAFF,TGTGCCAGCAGCAACAGCAACACTGAAGCTTTCTTT
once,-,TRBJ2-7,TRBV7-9,CASSSGTRIYEQYF,TGTGCCAGCAGTTCCGGGACAAGGATTTACGAGCAGTACTTC
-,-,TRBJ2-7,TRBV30,CAWSVGGTGYEQYF,TGTGCCTGGAGTGTAGGAGGTACGGGCTACGAGCAGTACTTC
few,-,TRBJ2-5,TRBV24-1,CATSDPGTQETQYF,TGTGCCACCAGTGATCCGGGGACACAAGAGACCCAGTACTTC
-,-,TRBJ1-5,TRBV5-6,CASSLGATDNQPQHF,TGTGCCAGCAGCTTGGGGGCAACGGACAATCAGCCCCAGCATTTT
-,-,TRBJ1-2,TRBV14,CASSQGYRTPKRGGYTF,TGTGCCAGCAGCCAAGGGTACAGGACACCAAAAAGGGGTGGCTACACCTTC
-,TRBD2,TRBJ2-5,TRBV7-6,CASSLETGLALQETQYF,TGTGCCAGCAGCCTAGAAACAGGACTAGCGCTCCAAGAGACCCAGTACTTC
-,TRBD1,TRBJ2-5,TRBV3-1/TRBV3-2,CASSPPGQGSWETQYF,TGTGCCAGCAGCCCACCGGGACAGGGGTCTTGGGAGACCCAGTACTTC
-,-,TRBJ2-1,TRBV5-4,CASSCRDCNEQFF,TGTGCCAGCAGTTGCCGGGACTGCAATGAGCAGTTCTTC
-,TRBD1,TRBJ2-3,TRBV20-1,CSASHTAGTGTDTQYF,TGCAGTGCTAGTCACACGGCCGGGACAGGCACAGATACGCAGTATTTT
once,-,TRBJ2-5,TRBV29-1,CSVDRGSTEETQYF,TGCAGCGTTGATAGGGGTTCCACAGAAGAGACCCAGTACTTC
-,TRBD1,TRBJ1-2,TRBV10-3,CATASMGTGGFYGYTF,TGTGCCACGGCCAGCATGGGGACAGGTGGGTTTTACGGCTACACCTTC
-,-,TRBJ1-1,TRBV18,CASSPDMLNTEAFF,TGTGCCAGCTCACCGGACATGTTGAACACTGAAGCTTTCTTT
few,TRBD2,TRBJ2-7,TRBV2,CASSPGTTAYEQYF,TGTGCCAGCAGTCCCGGGACTACAGCATACGAGCAGTACTTC
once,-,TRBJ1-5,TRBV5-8,CASSLPGWSNQPQHF,TGTGCCAGCAGCTTGCCAGGGTGGAGCAATCAGCCCCAGCATTTT
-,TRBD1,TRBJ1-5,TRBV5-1,CASSQSGQSSQPQHF,TGCGCCAGCAGCCAATCGGGACAGTCAAGTCAGCCCCAGCATTTT
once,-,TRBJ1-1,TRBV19,CASSLRAEAFF,TGTGCCAGTAGTTTGAGGGCTGAAGCTTTCTTT
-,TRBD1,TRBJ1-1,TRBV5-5,CASSLTPGQGYTEAFF,TGTGCCAGCAGCTTGACGCCGGGACAGGGGTACACTGAAGCTTTCTTT
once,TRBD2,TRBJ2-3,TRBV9,CASSARTSGGGDTQYF,TGTGCCAGCAGCGCCAGGACTAGCGGGGGCGGAGATACGCAGTATTTT
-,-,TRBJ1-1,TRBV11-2,CASSLGYQGTEAFF,TGTGCCAGCAGCTTAGGCTACCAGGGCACTGAAGCTTTCTTT
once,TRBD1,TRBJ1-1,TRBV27,CASSLQGAAEAFF,TGTGCCAGCAGTTTACAGGGGGCGGCTGAAGCTTTCTTT
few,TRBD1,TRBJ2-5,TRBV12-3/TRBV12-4,CASIRTGEETQYF,TGTGCCAGCATTAGGACAGGGGAGGAGACCCAGTACTTC
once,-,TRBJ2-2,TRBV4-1,CASTHVGNTGELFF,TGCGCCAGCACCCACGTCGGGAACACCGGGGAGCTGTTTTTT